The sequence of this T cell receptor (beta chain) was determined in a study of Tregs in tolerant kidney transplant recipients. Some clones are missing from TCRdb's copy, which holds only in-frame ones; the method was immunoSEQ multiplex PCR. The sample holds over 60,000 clones, roughly 98% seen once. Germline assignment: CDR1 SGHRS and CDR2 YFSETQ. This CDR3 contains 14 residues. V was shortened by 4 bases and J by 4 bases, with 11 bases between the two germline ends. Here the sequenced sample was CD4+ T cells from blood, taken before the transplant. This rearrangement joins TRBV5-1 to TRBJ1-4; D is ambiguous. This TCR derives from a human donor who received a combined kidney and bone marrow transplant. As DNA, the CDR3 is TGCGCCAGCAGCCTGGAAGGAGGTAATGAAAAACTGTTTTTT. The encoded protein is CASSLEGGNEKLFF.